Listed here is a single TCR beta chain. It has no known antigen specificity. No per-base quality is available; no much larger clone lies one base away. CDR1 and CDR2 (LNHDA, SQIVND) derive from the germline V gene (reference sequence). From the cysteine up to the phenylalanine, the CDR3 has a length of 15 residues. Just the 45-base CDR3 DNA is kept, in frame starting at base 1. V is pared back by 5 bases and J by 1 base, with 11 bases lying between the germline termini. Using the deep immunoSEQ assay, multiplex PCR amplified TCR CDR3 regions from genomic DNA. Extracted genomic DNA from each cell subset was spread evenly across all wells of several immunoSEQ 96-well plates, with each plate serving as a replicate. For sorted subsets, around 200 ng genomic DNA, equal to 25,000 to 35,000 T cell genomes, was loaded into each replicate PCR. Purified libraries were measured with a Qubit 3.0 fluorometer, size-checked on a Bioanalyzer 2100, and measured again with the KAPA Library Quantification kit. Every immunoSEQ 96-well plate was sequenced on a separate single-read 150-cycle Illumina NextSeq 550 flow cell. From the authors' description of their analysis: The immunoSEQ output contained only junctional sequences without quality scores, so filtering could not match that applied to full-length reads. Sequences were annotated with PyIR, a Python wrapper for IgBLAST v1.9, and V/J genes and CDR3 were assigned using IMGT germline references. Reads were filtered out if the reads had weak V/J assignments (E-value above 1e-6), no CDR3, stop codons, out-of-frame junctions, or ambiguous translated residues. V3J clonotypes were defined by identical inferred V gene, J gene, and CDR3 amino acid sequence. The percentage overlap between two repertoires was calculated by dividing the number of shared unique clonotypes by the size of the smaller repertoire. Repertoire richness was assessed with RTK rarefaction, the Chao1 estimator, and Recon v2.1 estimates of unobserved clonotypes. OLGA was used to compute generation probabilities for all TCRbeta clonotypes that the gDNA method yielded from a handful of donors. TCRdb's version of the immuneACCESS table is confined to in-frame rearrangements and falls short of the full clone set. An unresolved V gene accounts for under half of the shortfall where checked; the remainder is of unknown origin. D and trimming were read from the DNA, whereas the V and J calls and clone size are those reported in that table. The sample contains about 1.5 million clones, about 98% of them found a single time. The leading ten clones occupy about 0.4% of the sample.

The data were taken from a study of shared clonotypes between healthy human individuals (dated by TCRdb to 2018 to 2021). Broadly, across the study: A couple of women and three men aged 18 to 49 years were included in the cohort. For each donor, three plates each were used for CD4 naive and CD4 memory, two plates were used for CD8 naive, and one plate was used for CD8 memory. Between about 0.9 and 9 billion PBMCs per donor were obtained by leukapheresis. The study deeply sequenced blood TCR repertoires of several healthy adults to estimate repertoire size and the extent of clonotype sharing between individuals. To increase sequencing depth and limit assay-specific biases, different laboratories used diverse techniques to prepare libraries and sequence TCR repertoires.

Healthy HIV-negative adults with no recently reported acute infections or vaccinations were included as donors. All donors were Caucasian adults living in Nashville, Tennessee, USA. Magnetic negative selection was used to enrich CD4+ T cells, after which naive cells were positively selected on CD45RA and the negative fraction became the memory subset. After blood collection by leukapheresis, PBMCs were isolated using Ficoll-Histopaque density gradient centrifugation and then cryopreserved in the vapor phase of liquid nitrogen. Purity and quantity of every magnetically sorted T cell population were checked by analytical flow cytometry. Each sorted fraction had its genomic DNA isolated and then quantified by UV absorbance on a Nanodrop 2000c. What the work shows at the level of the full study, not this receptor alone: Sampling was restricted to blood, and TCR repertoires in tissue are likely to differ from TCR repertoires in blood. Larger estimated clonotype richness was generally found for naive subsets than for memory subsets. Based on pairwise subsampling, the degree of clonotype sharing among donors was expected to be affected by sequencing depth. Clonotypes shared by all four sorted-subset donors showed higher generation probabilities than non-shared clonotypes. Sharing across several donors was observed for about 5% of naive CD4, less than 4% of naive CD8, roughly 2.3% of memory CD4, and roughly 0.4% of memory CD8 clonotypes. Because the study included only a small number of donors, the genetic and exposure-history diversity represented was limited. Rarefaction of sorted-subset datasets indicated incomplete sequencing despite the large sequencing depth.

The sample consisted of naive CD4+ T cells sorted from blood. This sample's cell subset or site label indicates: CD45RA+ positively selected. This sequence originates from a man aged 25 to 45 in good health. The V gene is TRBV19 and the J gene is TRBJ2-2, and TRBD1 may be the D gene, going by 6 matching bases. At the DNA level, the sequence is TGTGCCAGTAGTGTGACAGGAATGAACACCGGGGAGCTGTTTTTT. Translated, it reads CASSVTGMNTGELFF.